The sequence of this T cell receptor (beta chain) was determined in a study of cytomegalovirus exposure and HLA in healthy donors. Trimming stripped 2 bases from V and 3 bases from J, with 11 bases between. This CDR3 is 14 amino acids long. Germline assignment: CDR1 SNHLY and CDR2 FYNNEI. The primer mix had 60 Vbeta and 13 Jbeta primers. The method was immunoSEQ multiplex PCR; TCRdb's version includes in-frame clones alone and lacks a portion of them. In the table there are 150,000 to 170,000 clones, 74% of which are singletons. The chain couples TRBV2 to TRBJ2-7, with D possibly matching TRBD2 (5 bases). This receptor was obtained from a man aged 25 to 40 in good health and CMV-seronegative. What was sequenced was PBMCs. The CDR3 DNA reads as TGTGCCAGCAGTGAATCTCTAGCAAGCTACGAGCAGTACTTC. The encoded protein is CASSESLASYEQYF.